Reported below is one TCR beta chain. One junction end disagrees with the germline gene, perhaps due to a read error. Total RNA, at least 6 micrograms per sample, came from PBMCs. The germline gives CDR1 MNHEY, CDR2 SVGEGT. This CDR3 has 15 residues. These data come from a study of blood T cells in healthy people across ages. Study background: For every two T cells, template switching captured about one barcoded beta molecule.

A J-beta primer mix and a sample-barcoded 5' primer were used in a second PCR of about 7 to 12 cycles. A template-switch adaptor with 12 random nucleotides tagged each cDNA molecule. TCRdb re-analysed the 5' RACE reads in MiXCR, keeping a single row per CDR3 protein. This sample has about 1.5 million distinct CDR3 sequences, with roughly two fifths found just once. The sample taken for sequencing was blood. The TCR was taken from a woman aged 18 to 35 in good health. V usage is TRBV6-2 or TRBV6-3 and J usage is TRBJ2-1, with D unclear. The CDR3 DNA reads TGTGCCAGCAGCCGCGACATAGGGTGGTACAAGGAGCAGTTCTTC. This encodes CASSRDIGWYKEQFF.